The T cell receptor beta chain under discussion was sequenced for a study of glioma-infiltrating T cells after dendritic cell vaccination. Described time point: after dendritic cell vaccination, including at tumor progression/relapse. The CDR3 consists of 15 residues. V was pared by 5 bases and J by 4 bases, with 17 bases between. Germline CDR1 reads MNHNS; CDR2 reads SASEGT. Repertoires were generated with immunoSEQ multiplex PCR, while TCRdb's copy carries only in-frame clones and drops some. Of roughly 100,000 clones in the sample, about 90% are singletons; the top ten hold 2.7%. The starting material was blood, obtained after dendritic cell vaccination. This chain uses TRBV6-1 with TRBJ1-1, with TRBD1 as a possible D gene (6 bases). This sequence originates from a human donor with glioblastoma. CDR3 amino acids: CASSPRGGALTEAFF. The CDR3 DNA reads as TGTGCCAGCAGTCCCCGGGGGGGGGCACTCACTGAAGCTTTCTTT.